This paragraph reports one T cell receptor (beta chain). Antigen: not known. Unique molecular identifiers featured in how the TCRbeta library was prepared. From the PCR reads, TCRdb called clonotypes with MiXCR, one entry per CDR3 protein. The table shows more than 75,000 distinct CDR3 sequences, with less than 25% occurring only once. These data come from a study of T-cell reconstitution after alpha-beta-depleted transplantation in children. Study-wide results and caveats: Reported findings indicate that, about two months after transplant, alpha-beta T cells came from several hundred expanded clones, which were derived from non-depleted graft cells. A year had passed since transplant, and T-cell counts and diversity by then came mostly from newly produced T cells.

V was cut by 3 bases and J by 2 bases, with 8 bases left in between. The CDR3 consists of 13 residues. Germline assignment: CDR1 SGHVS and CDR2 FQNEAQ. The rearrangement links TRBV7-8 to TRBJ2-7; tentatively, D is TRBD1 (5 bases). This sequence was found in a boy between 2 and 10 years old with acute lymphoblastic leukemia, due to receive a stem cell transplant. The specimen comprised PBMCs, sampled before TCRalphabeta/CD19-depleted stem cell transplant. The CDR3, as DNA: TGTGCCAGCAGCTTTACAGGAGCCTACGAGCAGTACTTC. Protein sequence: CASSFTGAYEQYF.